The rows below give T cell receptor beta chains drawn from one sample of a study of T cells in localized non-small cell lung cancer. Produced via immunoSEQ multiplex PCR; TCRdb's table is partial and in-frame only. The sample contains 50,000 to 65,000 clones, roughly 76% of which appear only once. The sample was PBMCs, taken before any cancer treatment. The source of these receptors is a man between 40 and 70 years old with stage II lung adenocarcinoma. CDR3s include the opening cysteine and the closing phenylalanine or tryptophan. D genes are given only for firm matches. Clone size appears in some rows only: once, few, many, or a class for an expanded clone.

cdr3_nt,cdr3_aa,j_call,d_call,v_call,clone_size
TGCGCCAGCGGCTTGGGACAGGGGGCGGGTAAGACTGAAGCTTTCTTT,CASGLGQGAGKTEAFF,TRBJ1-1,TRBD1,TRBV5-1,NA
TGCGCCAGCAGCCAAGATTGGGGTGGGGGCATCTCCTACAATGAGCAGTTCTTC,CASSQDWGGGISYNEQFF,TRBJ2-1,NA,TRBV4-3,NA
TGTGCCAGCAGTGTTGAAGGGGAGACCGGGGAGCTGTTTTTT,CASSVEGETGELFF,TRBJ2-2,NA,TRBV6-4,NA
TGTGCCTGGAGTGTCAGGACAGGTCACTATGGCTACACCTTC,CAWSVRTGHYGYTF,TRBJ1-2,TRBD1,TRBV30,few
TGTGCCAGCAGTATCCGGGACAGGGGCGTTGACGAGCAGTACTTC,CASSIRDRGVDEQYF,TRBJ2-7,TRBD1,TRBV2,once
TGTGCCTGGCAATCCGGGACTAGCGGGAGGGCCTTAACCGGGGAGCTGTTTTTT,CAWQSGTSGRALTGELFF,TRBJ2-2,TRBD2,TRBV30,once
TGTGCCAGCAGCTTAAGGGTAGTGGACAGATCTACCGGGGAGCTGTTTTTT,CASSLRVVDRSTGELFF,TRBJ2-2,NA,TRBV7-6,NA
TGTGCCAGCCGAAAAGAGGGATACACTGAAGCTTTCTTT,CASRKEGYTEAFF,TRBJ1-1,NA,TRBV18,once
TGCGCCAGCAGCCAACTAACCGGGACGGTGCAGTTCTTC,CASSQLTGTVQFF,TRBJ2-1,NA,TRBV4-3,NA
TGTGCCAGCAGCCCCGAGGAGGGACTAGCGGGATTGAAGCAGTATTTT,CASSPEEGLAGLKQYF,TRBJ2-3,TRBD2,TRBV9,many
TGTGCCAGCAGCCACAGGGAAAATGAGCAGTTCTTC,CASSHRENEQFF,TRBJ2-1,NA,TRBV13,NA
TGTGCCAGCAGCGTAACCTCGGGACAGGGGGTAGCGGCGGGTATCACAGATACGCAGTATTTT,CASSVTSGQGVAAGITDTQYF,TRBJ2-3,TRBD1,TRBV9,NA
TGTGCCAGTAGTATTCTGGACGGGAACAATCAGCCCCAGCATTTT,CASSILDGNNQPQHF,TRBJ1-5,NA,TRBV19,NA
TGTGCCAGCATACCCCCTGGGGCCACGAACACTGAAGCTTTCTTT,CASIPPGATNTEAFF,TRBJ1-1,NA,TRBV11-3,many
TGTGCCAGCACCAGGACTCCATCGAATGAGCAGTTCTTC,CASTRTPSNEQFF,TRBJ2-1,NA,TRBV2,NA
TGTGCCAGCAGCCCCCAGGGGGGAACGGGTGGCTACACCTTC,CASSPQGGTGGYTF,TRBJ1-2,TRBD1,TRBV9,once
TGTGCCAGCAGCAAATCCGGGACAGGGTCCTACAATGAGCAGTTCTTC,CASSKSGTGSYNEQFF,TRBJ2-1,TRBD1,TRBV4-2,NA
TGTGCCAGCAGCTTAGGTGGGCAGGGCCCCTCCTATGGCTACACCTTC,CASSLGGQGPSYGYTF,TRBJ1-2,NA,TRBV11-2,once
TGTGCCAGCAGCTTACTCGGGGACACAGATACGCAGTATTTT,CASSLLGDTDTQYF,TRBJ2-3,NA,TRBV11-3,NA
TGTGCCAGTAGTATGGCTTACAGGGGGCTTGAAGCTTTCTTT,CASSMAYRGLEAFF,TRBJ1-1,TRBD1,TRBV19,NA
TGTGCCAGCAGGAGGGACCTCTCTGGAAACACCATATATTTT,CASRRDLSGNTIYF,TRBJ1-3,NA,TRBV7-6,once
TGTGCCAGCACACCGAGGGCTACCGGGGAGCTGTTTTTT,CASTPRATGELFF,TRBJ2-2,NA,TRBV2,once
TGTGCCAGCAGCTCCCCCCGGGGGACCGACTATGGCTACACCTTC,CASSSPRGTDYGYTF,TRBJ1-2,NA,TRBV5-6,NA
TGTGCCAGCAGCTTCAGCAGAAGCACAGATACGCAGTATTTT,CASSFSRSTDTQYF,TRBJ2-3,NA,TRBV11-3,NA
TGTGCCATCGGTCTTGATGGGGTCGGGGAGCTGTTTTTT,CAIGLDGVGELFF,TRBJ2-2,NA,TRBV10-3,NA
TGTGCCAGCAGCGATCACTATAACACTGAAGCTTTCTTT,CASSDHYNTEAFF,TRBJ1-1,NA,TRBV11-1,NA
TGTGCCAGCAGCTCGGGGGTAGCGGGAGTATCCTACAATGAGCAGTTCTTC,CASSSGVAGVSYNEQFF,TRBJ2-1,TRBD2,TRBV5-8,NA
TGTGCCAGCAGCGTAGCCAGCCAGCCGGATGAAGCTTTCTTT,CASSVASQPDEAFF,TRBJ1-1,NA,TRBV9,NA
TGTGCCAGCAGCGTAGACGACAGGGGGTTTGGAAACACCATATATTTT,CASSVDDRGFGNTIYF,TRBJ1-3,TRBD1,TRBV9,NA
TGTGCCAGCAGCTTAGACCGGGGAGGCTATGGCTACACCTTC,CASSLDRGGYGYTF,TRBJ1-2,NA,TRBV7-2,NA
TGTGCCAGCAACCGGCCGGGACTGACGTACCCTGAAGCTTTCTTT,CASNRPGLTYPEAFF,TRBJ1-1,NA,TRBV21-1,few
TGCGCCAGCAGCCCCGGACAGGGCCAAGAGACCCAGTACTTC,CASSPGQGQETQYF,TRBJ2-5,TRBD1,TRBV5-1,NA
TGTGCCAGCAGCTTAGAGGGTAGGGACTATGGCTACACCTTC,CASSLEGRDYGYTF,TRBJ1-2,NA,TRBV7-2,NA
TGCAGCGTTAATCGCGGGGACAGGGGACCCATGCCCCAGCATTTT,CSVNRGDRGPMPQHF,TRBJ1-5,TRBD1,TRBV29-1,once
TGTGCCAGTAAGGACTCATCCTTTAGGGGCTATGGCTACACCTTC,CASKDSSFRGYGYTF,TRBJ1-2,NA,TRBV19,NA
TGTGCCAGCAGCCCAAGGGGGGGGCGATTTCAAGAGACCCAGTACTTC,CASSPRGGRFQETQYF,TRBJ2-5,NA,TRBV7-9,NA
TGTGCCAGCAGCTCCGGGACAGCTAACTATGGCTACACCTTC,CASSSGTANYGYTF,TRBJ1-2,TRBD1,TRBV5-6,NA
TGCGCCAGCAGCCACCTTTACAGGGGTAATGAGCAGTTCTTC,CASSHLYRGNEQFF,TRBJ2-1,TRBD1,TRBV4-3,NA
TGCGCCAGCAGCTTGGTCAGCGCTATTCAAAGGAACACTGAAGCTTTCTTT,CASSLVSAIQRNTEAFF,TRBJ1-1,NA,TRBV5-1,NA
TGTGCCATCAGTCACTCGACAGGGTATGAGCAGTTCTTC,CAISHSTGYEQFF,TRBJ2-1,TRBD1,TRBV10-3,NA
TGTGCAAGTCGCTCCGGGACTAGCGGGACAGACTCCTACAATGAGCAGTTCTTC,CASRSGTSGTDSYNEQFF,TRBJ2-1,NA,TRBV12-2,NA
TGTGCCAGTAGTATATGGGATTTGACTGCTGAGGGAGCTAACTATGGCTACACCTTC,CASSIWDLTAEGANYGYTF,TRBJ1-2,NA,TRBV19,NA
TGCGCCAGCAGCCATGCTACAGGGGGCGAAAAACTGTTTTTT,CASSHATGGEKLFF,TRBJ1-4,TRBD1,TRBV4-3,NA
TGCAGCGTTGATGAGGGCAGCTCCTACAATGAGCAGTTCTTC,CSVDEGSSYNEQFF,TRBJ2-1,NA,TRBV29-1,NA
TGTGCCAGCAGCGCCGGGACTAAGGTAACAGATACGCAGTATTTT,CASSAGTKVTDTQYF,TRBJ2-3,TRBD2,TRBV9,NA
TGTGCCAGCAGCCAGGCTAGCGGATCCTACGAGCAGTACTTC,CASSQASGSYEQYF,TRBJ2-7,TRBD2,TRBV7-2,NA
TGTGCCAGCAGCTCCCATACAGGGAGCTCTGGAAACACCATATATTTT,CASSSHTGSSGNTIYF,TRBJ1-3,NA,TRBV11-3,NA
TGCGCCAGCAGCCCTGGACAGGGGGTAAACTATGGCTACACCTTC,CASSPGQGVNYGYTF,TRBJ1-2,TRBD1,TRBV5-1,NA
TGTGCCAGCAGCTCCAATTTCAATGAGCAGTTCTTC,CASSSNFNEQFF,TRBJ2-1,NA,TRBV5-4,NA
TGTGCCAGTAGGAGAGACAGGGCCACAGATACGCAGTATTTT,CASRRDRATDTQYF,TRBJ2-3,TRBD1,TRBV19,NA
TGTGCCAGCACCCTATGGGTCCGGGGACCCTACGAGCAGTACTTC,CASTLWVRGPYEQYF,TRBJ2-7,NA,TRBV21-1,NA
TGTGCCATCAGGGGGACTAGCGGGAGAGCGAAGACCCAGTACTTC,CAIRGTSGRAKTQYF,TRBJ2-5,TRBD2,TRBV10-3,NA
TGTGCCATCAGTGAGCCCGGACAGACTGCTTTCTTT,CAISEPGQTAFF,TRBJ1-1,NA,TRBV10-3,NA
TGTGCCAGCAGCTTCACGGGGGGACCCTACGAGCAGTACTTC,CASSFTGGPYEQYF,TRBJ2-7,TRBD2,TRBV11-3,NA
TGCGCCAGCAGCTTGGGACGGGGCAGGAGCTACGAGCAGTACTTC,CASSLGRGRSYEQYF,TRBJ2-7,NA,TRBV5-1,NA